These 8 T cell receptor beta chains originate from one sample sequenced in a study of T cells after yellow fever vaccination. MiXCR, run by TCRdb on the 5' RACE reads, gives a single entry per CDR3 protein. The data show fewer than 350,000 distinct CDR3 sequences, approximately 4.3% seen once. The source was PBMCs, collected 15 days after the yellow fever booster vaccination. The receptors here all came from a man aged 18 to 30 who received the YFV17D yellow fever vaccine.

This clonotype occurred a few times. V and J are TRBV6-1 and TRBJ1-1, with D perhaps matching TRBD1 (6 bases). Germline V gene lookup returns CDR1 MNHNS and CDR2 SASEGT. Trimming left V 8 bases short and J 7 bases short, with 23 bases between. This CDR3 is built from 15 residues. The CDR3 loop reads CASLTPYREGGEAFF. The DNA of the CDR3 is TGTGCCAGCCTAACCCCATACAGGGAGGGTGGTGAAGCTTTCTTT.

This clonotype was seen ten or more times. The chain uses TRBV29-1 and TRBJ2-5; the match to TRBD1 covers 9 bases. CDR1 is SQVTM, CDR2 ANQGSEA, per germline. Germline trimming cut 7 bases from V and 6 bases from J; bases unmatched to any gene: 9. The CDR3 has 13 residues. The CDR3 sequence: CSATQGAGKTQYF. Here the CDR3 DNA reads TGCAGCGCAACACAGGGGGCAGGAAAGACCCAGTACTTC. The variable domain in full, completed from reference TRBV29-1 and TRBJ2-5, reads SAVISQKPSRDICQRGTSLTIQCQVDSQVTMMFWYRQQPGQSLTLIATANQGSEATYESGFVIDKFPISRPNLTFSTLTVSNMSPEDSSIYLCSATQGAGKTQYFGPGTRLLVL.

As regards this clonotype: The junction shows a germline mismatch at one end, possibly a read error. The chain couples TRBV6-2 or TRBV6-3 to TRBJ2-7; 7 positions agree with TRBD1. The CDR3 extends over 12 amino acids. CDR1 is MNHEY and CDR2 is SVGEGT in the germline V gene. For the CDR3, the DNA is TGTGCCGGCAGTGCGGACAGGTACGAGCAGTACTTC. It specifies CAGSADRYEQYF.

J is TRBJ2-5 and V is TRBV6-9; TRBD1 agrees at 12 bases. The CDR3 sequence is 13 residues long. The J segment lost 4 bases and the V segment lost 9 bases, leaving 3 bases of the junction unmatched. The germline V gene has CDR1 MNHGY and CDR2 SVAAGI. The CDR3 bases are TGTGCCAGGGGGACAGGGGGCTCAGAGACCCAGTACTTC. The encoded protein is CARGTGGSETQYF.

This clonotype has just a few counts. This chain links TRBV10-3 with TRBJ1-6; D gene ambiguous. The germline V gene has CDR1 ENHRY and CDR2 SYGVKD. The CDR3 contains 15 residues. V gave up 4 bases and J gave up 10 bases, with 17 bases separating them. This chain's CDR3 is CAISGDGLLVSPLHF. The CDR3 bases are TGTGCCATCAGTGGCGACGGCCTACTTGTGTCACCCCTCCACTTT.

In this sample, this clonotype turned up many times. This chain uses TRBV7-6 with TRBJ1-5; D perhaps matches TRBD1 (5 bases). The germline V and J ends were trimmed by 2 bases and 6 bases, with 8 bases remaining between them. Germline V lookup: CDR1 SGHVS, CDR2 FNYEAQ. The CDR3 length is 13 residues. The CDR3 sequence: CASSLSRGQPQHF. In DNA, the CDR3 is TGTGCCAGCAGCTTAAGTAGGGGTCAGCCCCAGCATTTT.

This clonotype came up many times. The genes are TRBV7-9 and TRBJ2-5; D is perhaps TRBD2 (8 bases). Germline V lookup: CDR1 SEHNR, CDR2 FQNEAQ (reference sequence). The CDR3 spans 16 residues. V dropped 4 bases and J dropped 5 bases, with 20 bases sitting between them. The CDR3 bases are TGTGCCAGCAGCTCCTCGGGAGGGGGCGCATGGGAGACCCAGTACTTC. It codes for CASSSSGGGAWETQYF.

In its sample, this clonotype was seen a few times. The chain couples TRBV5-1 to TRBJ2-2; the D is unclear. V lost 5 bases, J lost 0 bases, and 11 bases lay in between. The germline V gene has CDR1 SGHRS and CDR2 YFSETQ. CDR3 length equals 15 residues. The CDR3 bases are TGCGCCAGCAGAGCATCTGACGCGAACACCGGGGAGCTGTTTTTT. Encoded protein: CASRASDANTGELFF.